This record looks at one TCR beta chain sequence and its context. No antigen is known for it. Data came from immunoSEQ multiplex PCR; TCRdb stores just in-frame clones and leaves some out. The sample holds more than 65,000 clones, more than 70% seen once. V shed 1 base and J shed 7 bases, with 15 bases lying between them. Germline V lookup: CDR1 LNHNV, CDR2 YYDKDF (reference sequence). The CDR3 has 15 residues. The sample is drawn from a study of OX40 agonist ivuxolimab in advanced cancers. Overall study context: Two cutaneous melanoma patients and one hepatocellular carcinoma patient, three in all, had partial responses.

Study-level results: Expanded clones belonging to CD8+ T cells outnumbered, on average, those of CD4+.

At baseline, cycle 4 day 1, and cycle 7 day 1, blood was sampled. The TCR was taken from an adult with an advanced solid tumor such as melanoma, head and neck, liver or kidney cancer. The specimen was CD4+ or CD8+ T cells sorted from blood, collected in a trial of the OX40 agonist ivuxolimab. The V call is TRBV15, the J call TRBJ2-3; perhaps TRBD1 as D (6 bases). CDR3 loop: CATSRAGDKRNTQYF. For the CDR3, the DNA is TGTGCCACCAGCAGAGCCGGGGACAAACGAAATACGCAGTATTTT.